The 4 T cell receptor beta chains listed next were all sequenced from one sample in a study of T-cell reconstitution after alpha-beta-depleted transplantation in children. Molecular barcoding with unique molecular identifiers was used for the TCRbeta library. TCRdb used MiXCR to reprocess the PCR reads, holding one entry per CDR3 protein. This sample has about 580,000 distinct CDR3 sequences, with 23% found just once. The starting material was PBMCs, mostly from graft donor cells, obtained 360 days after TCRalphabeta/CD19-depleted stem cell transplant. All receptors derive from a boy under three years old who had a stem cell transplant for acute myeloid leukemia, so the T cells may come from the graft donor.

CDR3 sequence (DNA): TGTGCCAGCAGCTCTCCAGACACCGTCTGGGGTGATGAGCAGTTCTTC. It specifies CASSSPDTVWGDEQFF. The J gene is TRBJ2-1, the V gene TRBV7-9, with no clear D. The CDR3 totals 16 residues. V was pared by 4 bases and J by 8 bases, with 21 bases between. Germline lookup yields CDR1 SEHNR and CDR2 FQNEAQ (reference sequence). Full variable domain (remainder filled in from reference TRBV7-9 and TRBJ2-1): DTGVSQNPRHKITKRGQNVTFRCDPISEHNRLYWYRQTLGQGPEFLTYFQNEAQLEKSRLLSDRFSAERPKGSFSTLEIQRTEQGDSAMYLCASSSPDTVWGDEQFFGPGTRLTVL.

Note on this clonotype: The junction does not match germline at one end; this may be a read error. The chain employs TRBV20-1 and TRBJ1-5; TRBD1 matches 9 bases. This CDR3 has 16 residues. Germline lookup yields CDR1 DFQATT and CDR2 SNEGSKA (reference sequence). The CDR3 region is CCARDEGQGDNQPQHF. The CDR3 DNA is TGCTGTGCTAGAGATGAGGGACAGGGCGACAATCAGCCCCAGCATTTT.

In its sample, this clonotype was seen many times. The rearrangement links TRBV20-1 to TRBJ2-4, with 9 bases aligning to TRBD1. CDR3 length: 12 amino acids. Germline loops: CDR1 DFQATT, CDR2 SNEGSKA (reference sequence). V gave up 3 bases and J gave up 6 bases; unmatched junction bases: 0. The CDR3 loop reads CSARGQGNIQYF. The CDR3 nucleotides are TGCAGTGCTAGGGGACAGGGAAACATTCAGTACTTC.

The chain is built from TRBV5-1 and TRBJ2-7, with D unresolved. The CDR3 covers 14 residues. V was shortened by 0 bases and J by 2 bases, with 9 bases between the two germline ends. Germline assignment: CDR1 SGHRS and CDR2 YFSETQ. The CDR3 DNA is TGCGCCAGCAGCTTGGTGGGGTACCCCTACGAGCAGTACGTC. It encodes CASSLVGYPYEQYV.